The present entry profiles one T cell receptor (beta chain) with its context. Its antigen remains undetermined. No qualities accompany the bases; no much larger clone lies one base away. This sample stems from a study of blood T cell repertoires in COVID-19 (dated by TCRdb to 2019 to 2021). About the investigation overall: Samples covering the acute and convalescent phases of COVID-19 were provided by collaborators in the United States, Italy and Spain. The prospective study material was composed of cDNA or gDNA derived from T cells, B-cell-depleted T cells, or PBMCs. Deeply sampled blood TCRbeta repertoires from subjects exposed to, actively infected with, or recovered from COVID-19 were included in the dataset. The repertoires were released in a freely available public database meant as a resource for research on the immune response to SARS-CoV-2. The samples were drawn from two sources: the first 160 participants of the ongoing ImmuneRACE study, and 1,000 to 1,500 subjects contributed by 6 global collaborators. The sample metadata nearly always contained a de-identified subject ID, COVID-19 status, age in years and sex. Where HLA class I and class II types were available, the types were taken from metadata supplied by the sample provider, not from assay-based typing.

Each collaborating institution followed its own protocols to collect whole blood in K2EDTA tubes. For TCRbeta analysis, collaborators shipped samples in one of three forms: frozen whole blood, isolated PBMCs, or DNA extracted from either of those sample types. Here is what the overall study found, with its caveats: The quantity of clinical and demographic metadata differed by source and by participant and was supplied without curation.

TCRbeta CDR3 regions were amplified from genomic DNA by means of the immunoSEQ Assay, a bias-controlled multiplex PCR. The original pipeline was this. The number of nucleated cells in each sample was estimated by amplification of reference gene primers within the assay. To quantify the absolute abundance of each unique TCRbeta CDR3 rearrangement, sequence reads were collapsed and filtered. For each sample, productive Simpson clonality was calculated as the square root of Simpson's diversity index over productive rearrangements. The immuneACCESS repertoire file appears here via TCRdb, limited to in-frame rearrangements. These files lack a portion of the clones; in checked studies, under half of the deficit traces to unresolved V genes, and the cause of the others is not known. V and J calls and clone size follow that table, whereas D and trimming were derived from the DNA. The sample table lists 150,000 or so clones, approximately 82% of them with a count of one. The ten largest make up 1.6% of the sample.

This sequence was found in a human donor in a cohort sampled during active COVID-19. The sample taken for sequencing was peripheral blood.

The DNA sequence is TGTGCCACCCGGCGGGGGGACTATGGCTACACCTTC. Its coded protein is CATRRGDYGYTF. Recombination connected TRBV6-5 to TRBJ1-2; the D gene is possibly TRBD1, with 5 bases matching. Inclusive of the bounding cysteine and phenylalanine, the CDR3 is 12 residues long. Solely the CDR3 DNA is kept, with 36 bases framed from the first base. From a lookup of the germline V gene, CDR1 and CDR2 are MNHEY and SVGAGI. V lost 10 bases and J lost 3 bases; the stretch between them is 12 bases long.